This T cell receptor beta chain was recovered during a study of cytomegalovirus exposure and HLA in healthy donors (dated by TCRdb to about 2017). With respect to the entire study: In an earlier analysis of about 560 of the donors, about 270 Gb of sequence data and approximately 100 million unique TCR beta sequences from roughly 190 million T cells were reported. In an earlier analysis of around 540 of the donors, high-throughput TCR beta sequencing was used to judge whether each TCR beta V gene segment behaved as functional or pseudogenic. The genetic ancestry cluster associated with self-reported Caucasian donors included 80% to 90% of the 398 genotyped donors. Using immunosequencing, the study profiled T cell repertoires from 500 to 800 subjects and related those repertoires to cytomegalovirus serostatus. Alongside the repertoire data, information on donor age, sex, ethnicity and CMV serostatus was compiled. Among about 360 genotyped donors of the cohort, an average of 235,054 unique TCR beta nucleotide sequences were sequenced per donor, about a sixth of them non-productive. The study aimed to test whether signatures of past pathogen exposure could be identified by cataloging public T cell receptors. A later genetic analysis took genome-wide SNP genotypes for about 65% of the 666 donors and used that subset as a discovery cohort. In addition to the first cohort of around 670 subjects, a separate validation cohort of over 90 different subjects was used. HLA typing covered class I and class II loci at four-digit resolution. To study patterns of TCR occurrence, a later analysis re-analyzed previously published TCR beta repertoires from several hundred donors and added high-resolution HLA genotyping. The later analysis used no new phenotypic data to find candidate immune exposures, relying instead on TCR beta sequences and their occurrence across donors. Roughly five DR-DQ haplotypes were handled as single units for association and clustering because linkage in the cohort was strong. All discovery cohort repertoires had been generated on a single sequencing platform. An early release covering approximately 600 HLA-typed donors comprised about 300 gigabases of sequencing data and roughly 86 million unique TCR sequences. The number of typed donors differed by locus: roughly 629-640 for A, B, C, DRB1 and DQB1; approximately 530 for DQA1; approximately 600 for DPA1; and 400 to 480 for DPB1. To predict cytomegalovirus infection status, the study combined high-throughput TCR immunosequencing, statistical association of individual TCRs with disease status, and machine learning. The study at large found these results: A later analysis associated some 17,000 TCR beta sequences with specific HLA alleles at a false discovery rate of 0.05. A group of highly shared sequence variants was considered likely to be a technical artifact of the sequencing pipeline. An earlier analysis of 587 of the donors showed that most TCR beta V segments appeared in productive rearrangements either about 90% or about 30% of the time, which broadly matched IMGT annotations. According to a later genetic analysis, donors in an Asian-associated ancestry cluster had fewer N-insertions in productive TCRs than the roughly 660-donor mean. In vitro tests confirmed that a few of the cytomegalovirus-associated TCR beta chains recognize cytomegalovirus antigens. For the cohort, immune exposure information was limited to CMV serostatus. The authors suggested that the approach could potentially be extended to other disease states and immunological phenotypes. In both the original and validation cohorts, the classifier was reported to diagnose cytomegalovirus status with high specificity and sensitivity. In a later analysis, HLA-associated TCR beta chains showed more clonal expansion and lower generation probabilities than non-associated chains that were equally common. According to a later analysis, most CMV-associated TCR beta chains appeared to be HLA-restricted, and the HLA associations seemed to be driven largely by CMV exposure. Only TCR beta chains were sequenced in this cohort, and the absence of alpha or paired-chain data limited detectable features. A later analysis found that TCR association rates varied across HLA loci, with DRB1 alleles showing the most associated TCRs and HLA-C alleles the fewest. A further reported finding was that TCR beta sequences accurately predicted the HLA-A and HLA-B alleles for most subjects in the first cohort. Across donors, most TCR sequences were observed very rarely, whereas some public TCRs were present in many individuals. According to a later analysis, parvovirus B19, influenza, CMV and Epstein-Barr virus appeared linked to several top co-occurrence clusters. Roughly uniform sequencing depth across donors was assumed in presence/absence analyses, although this assumption may not hold. Linkage disequilibrium might explain the correlated functional status among segregating V segments, but an unknown experimental factor could not be ruled out. Some IMGT-functional V segments, including TRBV6-2 and TRBV6-3, could not be told apart with the 87-base-pair reads, so those segments were excluded. In the study, around 160 TCR beta chains were listed as associated with cytomegalovirus. V-gene and J-gene trimming of TCR beta chains was associated with a missense DCLRE1C variant in a later genetic analysis, and the association was replicated in an independent cohort. Because counts were too low, some 17 rarely observed V segments, including chromosome 9 orphons, were excluded from the earlier analysis of about 500 of the donors. Because HLA typing was missing for some donors at each locus, association tests included only the typed subset. Strong co-occurrence of HLA alleles, especially DR and DQ, made assigning TCR associations to individual alleles difficult.

The cohort was made up of roughly 670 healthy bone marrow donors. Cohort members were all nominally healthy when sampled, although unrecorded immune exposures were likely present. The donor was CMV seronegative and was included in the group of 352 seronegative cohort members. A peripheral blood sample was collected from each donor, and TCR beta sequencing was performed on peripheral blood mononuclear cells. The Qiagen DNeasy Blood Extraction Kit was used to extract genomic DNA from the blood cell samples. Library construction relied on the immunoSEQ multiplex PCR assay. For the multiplex PCR, a mixture combining 60 forward primers for TCR Vbeta segments and 13 reverse primers for TCR Jbeta segments was used. Amplification of the CDR3 region of rearranged TCR beta genes was performed with a multiplex PCR assay on genomic DNA. The amplified TCR beta libraries were sequenced on the Illumina HiSeq System as 87-base-pair reads. The original methods were these. A later analysis tallied 75 million to 95 million unique TCR beta chains across the 700 or so repertoires, and around 10 million of those chains were shared by two or more donors. Raw reads were error-corrected and collapsed into unique sequences by a nearest-neighbor algorithm in which closely related sequences were merged to remove PCR and sequencing errors. Alignment of CDR3 sequences to IMGT reference sequences was used to assign V, D and J gene segments. For a sequence to be retained, a match of at least six nucleotides to both a V gene segment and a J gene segment was required. A rearrangement counted as productive if the CDR3 had no stop codons and remained in frame with V and J, and every other rearrangement counted as non-productive. Following IMGT convention, CDR3 was defined as the stretch from the second conserved V-encoded cysteine up to the conserved J-encoded phenylalanine. Sequences without an unambiguous match to a single V gene segment were excluded from the earlier analysis of about 600 of the donors. An earlier analysis of a few hundred of the donors classified V segments as functional when productive rearrangements were above 56.7% and as segregating when the standard deviation between donors was above 5%. To diagnose cytomegalovirus status from the catalog of TCR beta chain sequences, a statistical classification framework was built. In a later analysis, V and J genes were assigned by comparing TCR nucleotide sequences against IMGT/GENE-DB human TR gene sequences. The TCRdist pipeline was used in a later analysis to assign CDR3 sequences and most-parsimonious VDJ recombination scenarios. In a later analysis, every TCR beta chain was defined by the combination of its CDR3 amino acid sequence and its V-gene family, and reads without a unique V-gene family were dropped. To address suspected cross-contamination and a sequencing artifact, a later analysis removed 550 to 750 highly shared, low-generation-probability nucleotide sequences. In a later analysis, a clonal expansion index for each public chain was calculated from normalized within-repertoire ranks of inferred template counts. In a later analysis, generation probabilities were computed using a VDJ recombination model fitted to out-of-frame rearrangements, and the results were checked against IGoR. Hypergeometric tests were used in a later analysis to score TCR-TCR, TCR-HLA and TCR-CMV co-occurrence, with a repertoire-size bias correction applied to the TCR pairs. A later analysis estimated false discovery rates by permuting HLA or CMV assignments 20 times. A later analysis grouped co-occurring TCRs with DBSCAN, adding TCRdist sequence similarity when clustering within HLA-allele-positive subsets. Repertoires with fewer than 30,000 or more than 120,000 public chains, plus five repertoires with anomalous nucleotide sharing, were excluded from co-occurrence clustering. In TCRdb, the immuneACCESS table is reduced to in-frame sequences with V and J assigned. These tables do not hold every clone; where another copy was compared, an unresolved V gene accounts for under half, and the others remain unexplained. V, J and clone size are those of that table, while D and trimming were read from the DNA. This sample gives 100,000 or so clones in total; 73% of them show up just once. In total, the top ten clones hold roughly 4% of the sample.

This clone was recorded a few times. Its antigen is not yet known. Base qualities were left out, and no much larger clone turns up one base away. CDR1 MGHRA and CDR2 YSYEKL are derived from the germline V gene. The junction shows trimming of 0 bases on V and 5 bases on J, plus 19 bases between the germline ends. Taken from cysteine to phenylalanine, the CDR3 has 17 residues. Solely the CDR3 DNA is kept, with 51 bases framed from the first base. Sample: PBMCs. The sequence came from a man between 40 and 49 years old in good health and CMV-seronegative. Recombination connected TRBV4-1 to TRBJ1-1; no D gene can be assigned with confidence. The DNA sequence is given as TGCGCCAGCAGCCAAGATAGGAGGAGAGCCACGGGGACTGAAGCTTTCTTT. The translation is CASSQDRRRATGTEAFF.